The 26 T cell receptor beta chains listed next were all sequenced from one sample in a study of blood T cell repertoires in COVID-19. The method was immunoSEQ multiplex PCR; TCRdb's version includes in-frame clones alone and lacks a portion of them. The sample yields hundreds of thousands of clones, roughly 87% seen once. The specimen was peripheral blood. These receptors were taken from a man aged 18 to 35 with active or convalescent COVID-19.

J is TRBJ2-1 and V is TRBV13, with D hard to call. The germline V and J ends were trimmed by 5 bases and 6 bases, with 14 bases remaining between them. The CDR3 runs to 14 residues. CDR1 is PRHDT, CDR2 FYEKMQ, per germline (reference sequence). The CDR3 DNA reads as TGTGCCAGCAGCCCTTCCGGGTATCCCAATGAGCAGTTCTTC. It translates to CASSPSGYPNEQFF.

This chain joins TRBV27 and TRBJ1-5; D is undetermined. V lost 4 bases and J 0 bases, leaving 19 bases between the germline ends. CDR1 and CDR2 from the germline V gene are MNHEY and SMNVEV (reference sequence). This CDR3 has 18 residues. The CDR3, as DNA: TGTGCCAGCAGTTGGGCCATAAAAAGGCACAGTAGCAATCAGCCCCAGCATTTT. Residues: CASSWAIKRHSSNQPQHF.

CDR3 loop: CASSLDPGVGAQHF. The CDR3, as DNA: TGTGCCAGCAGCTTAGATCCGGGGGTGGGAGCCCAGCATTTT. The V gene is TRBV7-9, the J gene TRBJ1-5; D may be TRBD1 (5 bases). The CDR3 runs 14 residues. Germline CDR1 reads SEHNR; CDR2 reads FQNEAQ (reference sequence). Trimming left V 1 base short and J 11 bases short, with 15 bases between.

The chain couples TRBV7-8 to TRBJ2-2; the match to TRBD2 covers 8 bases. The CDR3 loop spans 16 amino acids. Germline V CDR1 and CDR2: SGHVS, FQNEAQ. V shed 2 bases, J shed 1 base, and the junction held 3 bases outside the gene matches. Here the CDR3 DNA reads TGTGCCAGCAGCTTAATCCTAGCGGGGAACACCGGGGAGCTGTTTTTT. This translates into CASSLILAGNTGELFF.

The chain carries TRBV5-6 and TRBJ2-2; D is ambiguous. V lost 1 base and J lost 4, with 14 bases in between. CDR3 size: 16 residues. CDR1 is SGHDT and CDR2 is YYEEEE in the germline V gene. CDR3 amino acids: CASSLYRTSGTGELFF. CDR3 DNA sequence: TGTGCCAGCAGCTTGTATCGCACTTCTGGCACCGGGGAGCTGTTTTTT.

The gene calls are TRBV19 and TRBJ1-4; weak D call: TRBD1 (5 bases). The CDR3 has 15 residues. The V end lost 3 bases, the J end lost 8 bases, and 16 bases lay between the germline ends. The V gene's germline CDR1 is LNHDA and CDR2 SQIVND (reference sequence). The CDR3 DNA reads as TGTGCCAGTAGTATGGGGGGGAGGTTCGAGGAAAAACTGTTTTTT. Encoded protein: CASSMGGRFEEKLFF. Complete variable domain (other parts from reference TRBV19 and TRBJ1-4): DGGITQSPKYLFRKEGQNVTLSCEQNLNHDAMYWYRQDPGQGLRLIYYSQIVNDFQKGDIAEGYSVSREKKESFPLTVTSAQKNPTAFYLCASSMGGRFEEKLFFGSGTQLSVL.

The rearrangement uses TRBV30 and TRBJ1-5, with D possibly TRBD1 on 5 matching bases. Germline CDR1 reads GTSNPN; CDR2 reads SVGIG (reference sequence). The CDR3 has 14 amino acids. The V end lost 2 bases, the J end lost 6 bases, and 14 bases lay between the germline ends. The CDR3: CAWSLGQGAQPQHF. CDR3 coding DNA: TGTGCCTGGAGTCTCGGCCAGGGTGCTCAGCCCCAGCATTTT. Full variable domain (outside the CDR3, taken from reference TRBV30 and TRBJ1-5): SQTIHQWPATLVQPVGSPLSLECTVEGTSNPNLYWYRQAAGRGLQLLFYSVGIGQISSEVPQNLSASRPQDRQFILSSKKLLLSDSGFYLCAWSLGQGAQPQHFGDGTRLSIL.

The chain carries TRBV9 and TRBJ1-6; D not certain. This CDR3 contains 15 residues. CDR1 and CDR2 from the germline V gene are SGDLS and YYNGEE. Trimming stripped 2 bases from V and 2 bases from J, with 8 bases between. The CDR3 DNA reads as TGTGCCAGCAGCGTCTCAGCGGCCTATAATTCACCCCTCCACTTT. It is translated as CASSVSAAYNSPLHF. The full variable domain, its missing parts supplied by reference TRBV9 and TRBJ1-6, is DSGVTQTPKHLITATGQRVTLRCSPRSGDLSVYWYQQSLDQGLQFLIQYYNGEERAKGNILERFSAQQFPDLHSELNLSSLELGDSALYFCASSVSAAYNSPLHFGNGTRLTVT.

This clone was recorded once. V usage is TRBV11-3 and J usage is TRBJ2-7; TRBD1 matches at 10 bases. The V and J ends lost 5 bases and 6 bases, in that order; junction bases with no gene match: 7. The CDR3 covers 14 residues. Germline V CDR1 and CDR2: SGHNT, YENEEA. The CDR3 here is CASSRGQGDSEQYF. The DNA of the CDR3 is TGTGCCAGCAGCCGTGGACAGGGGGACAGCGAGCAGTACTTC.

This CDR3 is CASSFSRETDTQYF. Here the CDR3 DNA reads TGCGCCAGCAGTTTCTCCCGGGAGACAGATACGCAGTATTTT. The genes are TRBV5-1 and TRBJ2-3, with D maybe TRBD2 (6 bases). The V gene's germline CDR1 is SGHRS and CDR2 YFSETQ. The V gene lost 5 bases and the J gene lost 3 bases, with 13 bases spanning the gap. This CDR3 has 14 residues.

CDR3 DNA sequence: TGTGCCAGCAGCTCCGGACTAGCGGGAATGTACGAGCAGTACTTC. This gives the protein CASSSGLAGMYEQYF. The chain combines TRBV7-3 with TRBJ2-7; TRBD2 matches 12 bases. Unmatched junction bases numbered 5, after V lost 4 bases and J lost 4 bases. This CDR3 region has 15 residues. The germline CDR1 and CDR2 sequences are SGHTA and FQGTGA.

The chain combines TRBV18 with TRBJ1-5, with TRBD1 matching 8 bases. V trimming: 3 bases; J trimming: 0 bases; junction bases outside the gene matches: 1. This CDR3 is 15 amino acids long. The germline gives CDR1 KGHSH, CDR2 LQKENI. The chain's CDR3 is CASSPDRDSNQPQHF. CDR3 nucleotides: TGTGCCAGCTCACCGGACAGGGATAGCAATCAGCCCCAGCATTTT.

V is TRBV20-1 and J is TRBJ2-6; D ambiguous. CDR1 DFQATT and CDR2 SNEGSKA come from the germline V gene (reference sequence). V was pared by 5 bases and J by 11 bases, with 10 bases between. The CDR3 is 11 amino acids. CDR3 nucleotide sequence: TGCAGTGCTTTCCTACTGGACGTCCTGACTTTC. It codes for CSAFLLDVLTF.

The V gene is TRBV5-4, the J gene TRBJ2-1; the D gene is possibly TRBD2 (5 bases). Germline V CDR1 and CDR2: SGHNT, YYREEE (reference sequence). Trimming removed 4 bases from V and 4 bases from J, with 9 bases in between. The CDR3 sequence is 13 residues long. DNA for the CDR3: TGTGCCAGCAGCCACAGCGGATACAATGAGCAGTTCTTC. It is translated as CASSHSGYNEQFF.

In its sample, this clone was seen once. V is TRBV10-3 and J is TRBJ2-1, with TRBD1 matching 7 bases. CDR1 and CDR2 (germline): ENHRY, SYGVKD. V trimming: 2 bases; J trimming: 15 bases; junction bases outside the gene matches: 7. This CDR3 spans 12 amino acids. CDR3 protein: CAISERDRVWFF. The CDR3 DNA reads as TGTGCCATCAGTGAGCGTGACAGGGTATGGTTCTTC.

The V call is TRBV5-6, the J call TRBJ1-1; TRBD1 matches at 7 bases. Trimming removed 4 bases from V and 2 bases from J; junction bases left unmatched: 11. The CDR3 has 16 amino acids. Germline values: CDR1 SGHDT, CDR2 YYEEEE. This chain's CDR3 is CASSRSNRGPNTEAFF. CDR3 nucleotides: TGTGCCAGCAGCCGTTCCAACAGGGGACCCAACACTGAAGCTTTCTTT.

The chain joins TRBV4-1 to TRBJ1-1; D perhaps matches TRBD1 (5 bases). V was clipped by 0 bases and J by 8 bases, with 16 bases between them. The germline V gene has CDR1 MGHRA and CDR2 YSYEKL. This CDR3 is built from 15 residues. The CDR3 loop is CASSQDRSGRSEAFF. The CDR3 region has the DNA TGCGCCAGCAGCCAAGATCGGTCAGGGAGGTCAGAAGCTTTCTTT.

V and J are TRBV18 and TRBJ1-5; 9 nucleotides match TRBD1. Germline CDR1 KGHSH, CDR2 LQKENI. With V trimmed by 1 base and J by 9 bases, 7 bases remained unmatched. CDR3 length: 15 residues. The CDR3 sequence: CASSPRTGAIGPQHF. CDR3 nucleotide sequence: TGTGCCAGCTCACCACGGACAGGGGCTATCGGGCCCCAGCATTTT.

The V call is TRBV6-1, the J call TRBJ1-6; D ambiguous. Trimming shortened V by 2 bases and J by 8 bases, and 10 bases separated the two germline ends. In germline, CDR1 is MNHNS, CDR2 SASEGT. CDR3 length: 14 amino acids. CDR3 protein: CASSETPPDSPLHF. CDR3 in DNA: TGTGCCAGCAGTGAAACCCCCCCGGATTCACCCCTCCACTTT.

The V and J genes are TRBV2 and TRBJ2-3; tentatively, D is TRBD1 (5 bases). With 6 bases removed from V and 1 base from J, the gap between germline ends came to 8 bases. CDR1 SNHLY and CDR2 FYNNEI come from the germline V gene. This CDR3 comprises 13 residues. The CDR3 DNA reads as TGTGCCAGCAGCCTACAGGGCACAGATACGCAGTATTTT. Protein product: CASSLQGTDTQYF.

The J gene is TRBJ1-5, the V gene TRBV18; maybe TRBD1 (5 bases). Germline V lookup: CDR1 KGHSH, CDR2 LQKENI. Trimming removed 2 bases from V and 1 base from J, with 18 bases in between. The CDR3 contains 18 residues. CDR3 amino acids: CASSPTGHSVGSNQPQHF. CDR3 nucleotide sequence: TGTGCCAGCTCACCAACAGGACACTCCGTGGGGAGCAATCAGCCCCAGCATTTT. The full variable domain, its missing parts supplied by reference TRBV18 and TRBJ1-5, is NAGVMQNPRHLVRRRGQEARLRCSPMKGHSHVYWYRQLPEEGLKFMVYLQKENIIDESGMPKERFSAEFPKEGPSILRIQQVVRGDSAAYFCASSPTGHSVGSNQPQHFGDGTRLSIL.

The V call is TRBV11-2, the J call TRBJ1-1; D ambiguous. The germline gives CDR1 SGHAT, CDR2 FQNNGV. The CDR3 sequence is 14 residues long. Trimming pared 1 base from V and 1 base from J, leaving 7 bases between. DNA of the CDR3: TGTGCCAGCAGCTTAGTTTCCGGGAACACTGAAGCTTTCTTT. Its translation is CASSLVSGNTEAFF.

This clone was seen a single time. The genes are TRBV5-6 and TRBJ1-5; D may be TRBD1 (6 bases). V gave up 4 bases and J gave up 6 bases, with 17 bases separating them. This CDR3 has 15 amino acids. Germline CDR1 is SGHDT and CDR2 is YYEEEE. The chain's CDR3 is CASSPGTRFGQPQHF. The CDR3 DNA reads as TGTGCCAGCAGCCCTGGGACAAGGTTTGGTCAGCCCCAGCATTTT.

The V call is TRBV7-2, the J call TRBJ1-6; D unclear. Germline values: CDR1 SGHTA, CDR2 FQGNSA. V was pared by 6 bases and J by 9 bases, with 6 bases between. CDR3 length: 11 amino acids. CDR3 sequence reads: CASSNGSPLHF. CDR3 nucleotide sequence: TGTGCCAGCAGTAACGGTTCACCCCTCCACTTT.

The chain recombines TRBV11-2 with TRBJ1-2; TRBD1 aligns across 8 bases. From germline, CDR1 is SGHAT and CDR2 FQNNGV. This CDR3 comprises 14 residues. V lost 6 bases, J lost 4 bases, and 7 bases stayed unmatched. CDR3 region: CASSYPGQAYGYTF. CDR3 bases: TGTGCCAGCAGTTATCCGGGACAGGCCTATGGCTACACCTTC.

V is TRBV10-3 and J is TRBJ2-1; D remains unclear. Germline V gene lookup returns CDR1 ENHRY and CDR2 SYGVKD. The CDR3 sequence is 11 residues long. V lost 1 base, J lost 9 bases, and 4 bases lay in between. CDR3 sequence (DNA): TGTGCCATCAGTGAGTTAGCTGAGCAGTTCTTC. It translates to CAISELAEQFF.